This TCR beta chain was captured in a study of T cells after somatic rescue of genetic block. V trimming: 2 bases; J trimming: 2 bases; junction bases outside the gene matches: 5. Germline CDR1 and CDR2: SGHVS and FNYEAQ. The CDR3 loop spans 15 amino acids. TCRdb's copy holds only in-frame clones and misses some; the assay was immunoSEQ multiplex PCR. The sample records approximately 12,000 clones, about 71% being singletons. The source of this sequence is a boy aged 10-17 years. The sequencing sample was made of peripheral blood mononuclear cells (PBMCs). The V call is TRBV7-6, the J call TRBJ2-7; 8 bases map to TRBD1. Written as DNA, the CDR3 is TGTGCCAGCAGCTTACAGGGGGCGATCCCCTACGAGCAGTACTTC. It is translated as CASSLQGAIPYEQYF.